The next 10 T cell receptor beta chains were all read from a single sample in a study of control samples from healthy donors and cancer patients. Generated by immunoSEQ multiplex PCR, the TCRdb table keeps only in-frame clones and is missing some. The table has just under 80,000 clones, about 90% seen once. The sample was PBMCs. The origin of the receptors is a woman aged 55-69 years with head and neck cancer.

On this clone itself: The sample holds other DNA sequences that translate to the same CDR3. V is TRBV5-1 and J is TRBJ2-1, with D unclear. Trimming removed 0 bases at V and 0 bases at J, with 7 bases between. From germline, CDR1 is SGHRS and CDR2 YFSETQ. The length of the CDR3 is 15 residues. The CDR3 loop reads CASSLAGRSYNEQFF. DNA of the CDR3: TGCGCCAGCAGCTTGGCCGGACGCTCCTACAATGAGCAGTTCTTC.

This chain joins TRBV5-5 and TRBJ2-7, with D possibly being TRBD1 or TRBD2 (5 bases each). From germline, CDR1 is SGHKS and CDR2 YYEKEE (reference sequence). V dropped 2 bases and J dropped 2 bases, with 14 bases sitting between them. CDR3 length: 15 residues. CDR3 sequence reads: CASSFLLGRTYEQYF. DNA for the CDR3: TGTGCCAGCAGCTTTTTATTGGGACGGACCTACGAGCAGTACTTC.

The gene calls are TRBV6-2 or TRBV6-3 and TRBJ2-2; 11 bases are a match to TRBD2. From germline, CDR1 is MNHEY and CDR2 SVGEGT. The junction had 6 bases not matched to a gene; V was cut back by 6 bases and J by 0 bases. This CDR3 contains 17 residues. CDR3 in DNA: TGTGCCAGCAGCCAATTGGGACTAGCGGCGAACACCGGGGAGCTGTTTTTT. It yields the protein CASSQLGLAANTGELFF.

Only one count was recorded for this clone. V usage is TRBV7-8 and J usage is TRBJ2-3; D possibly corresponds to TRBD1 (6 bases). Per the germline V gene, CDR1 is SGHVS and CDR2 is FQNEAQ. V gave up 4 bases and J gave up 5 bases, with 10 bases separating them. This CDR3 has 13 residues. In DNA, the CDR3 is TGTGCCAGCAGCTCTAGGGGGAGAGATACGCAGTATTTT. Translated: CASSSRGRDTQYF.

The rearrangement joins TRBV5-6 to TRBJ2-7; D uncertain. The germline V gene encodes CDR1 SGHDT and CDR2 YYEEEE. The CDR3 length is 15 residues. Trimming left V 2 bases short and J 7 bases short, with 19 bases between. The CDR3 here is CASSFSPTLFLEQYF. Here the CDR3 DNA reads TGTGCCAGCAGCTTCAGTCCTACTCTATTTTTAGAGCAGTACTTC. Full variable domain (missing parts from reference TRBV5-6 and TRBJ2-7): DAGVTQSPTHLIKTRGQQVTLRCSPKSGHDTVSWYQQALGQGPQFIFQYYEEEERQRGNFPDRFSGHQFPNYSSELNVNALLLGDSALYLCASSFSPTLFLEQYFGPGTRLTVT.

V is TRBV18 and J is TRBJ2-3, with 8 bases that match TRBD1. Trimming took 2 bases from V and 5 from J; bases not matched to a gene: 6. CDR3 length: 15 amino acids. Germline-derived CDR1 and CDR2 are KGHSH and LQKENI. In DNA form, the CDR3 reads TGTGCCAGCTCACCAGTGGGACAGGTGGGAGATACGCAGTATTTT. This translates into CASSPVGQVGDTQYF.

CDR3 loop: CASSQGSGRSPYNEQFF. Written as DNA, the CDR3 is TGTGCCAGCAGCCAAGGAAGCGGGAGATCCCCATACAATGAGCAGTTCTTC. The rearrangement joins TRBV3-1 (or the pseudogene TRBV3-2) to TRBJ2-1, with 8 positions matching TRBD2. V trimming: 1 base; J trimming: 4 bases; junction bases outside the gene matches: 9. This CDR3 is built from 17 residues. Germline CDR1 is LGHDT and CDR2 is YNNKEL (reference sequence).

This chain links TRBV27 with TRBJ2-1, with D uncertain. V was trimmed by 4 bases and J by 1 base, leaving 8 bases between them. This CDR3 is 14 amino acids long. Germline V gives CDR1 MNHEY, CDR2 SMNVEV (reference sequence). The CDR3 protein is CASSYVGSYNEQFF. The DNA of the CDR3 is TGTGCCAGCAGTTACGTCGGTTCCTACAATGAGCAGTTCTTC.

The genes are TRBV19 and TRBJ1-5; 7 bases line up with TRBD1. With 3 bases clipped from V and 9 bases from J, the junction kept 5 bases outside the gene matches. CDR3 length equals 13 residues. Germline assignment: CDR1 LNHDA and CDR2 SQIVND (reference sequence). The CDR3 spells CASSMTGSRPQHF. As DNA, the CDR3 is TGTGCCAGTAGTATGACAGGGTCGCGGCCCCAGCATTTT.

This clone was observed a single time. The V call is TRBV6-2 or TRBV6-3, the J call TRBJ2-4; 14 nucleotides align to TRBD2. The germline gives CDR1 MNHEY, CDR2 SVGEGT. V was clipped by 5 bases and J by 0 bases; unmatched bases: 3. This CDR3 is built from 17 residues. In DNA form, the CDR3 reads TGTGCCAGCAGTGGGACTAGCGGGAGAATAGCCAAAAACATTCAGTACTTC. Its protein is CASSGTSGRIAKNIQYF.